This passage covers 5 T cell receptor beta chains from one sample sequenced in a study of tumor-infiltrating lymphocytes in primary liver carcinoma. Germline DNA was also extracted, with blood RNA taken from unsorted whole blood. TCR beta cDNA was prepared out of around 460 ng total RNA by means of a constant-region primer. Investigators got TCR beta libraries out of three nested multiplex PCR rounds, done with slightly modified ARM-PCR. Primers for the first two PCR rounds were TRBV1-TRBV30 forward primers and a C-beta reverse primer (roughly 9 cycles per round). TCRdb re-called the multiplex PCR reads through MiXCR, storing one row per CDR3 protein. Here the sample spans about 310,000 distinct CDR3 sequences, 65% being singletons. The sequencing input was peripheral blood. These receptor sequences come from a man in his forties with primary liver carcinoma and hepatitis B virus infection.

Note on this clonotype: A much larger clone lies a single base off, so this may be a read error. This chain joins TRBV29-1 and TRBJ2-3; D not certain. This CDR3 region has 14 residues. Trimming left V 7 bases short and J 2 bases short, with 16 bases between. The V gene's germline CDR1 is SQVTM and CDR2 ANQGSEA. CDR3 amino acids: CSDVVLISTDTQYF. CDR3 bases: TGCAGCGATGTAGTTCTGATTTCCACAGATACGCAGTATTTT.

This clonotype was counted once. At one end the junction does not follow the germline gene, possibly because of a read error. The chain joins TRBV4-2 to TRBJ1-2, with TRBD1 matching over 7 bases. The CDR3 has 14 residues. The germline V gene encodes CDR1 LGHNA and CDR2 YNFKEQ. The CDR3 DNA follows: TGTGCCAACAGCCAAGTGCAGGGGGGCTATGGCTACACCTTC. Translating gives CANSQVQGGYGYTF.

This clonotype was observed many times. V and J are TRBV30 and TRBJ2-4, with 8 nucleotides matching TRBD2. V was pared by 4 bases and J by 8 bases, with 7 bases of the junction left unmatched. The CDR3 is made up of 13 amino acids. Germline CDR1 and CDR2: GTSNPN and SVGIG (reference sequence). The CDR3 sequence: CAWNKREKDIQYF. CDR3 nucleotides: TGTGCCTGGAATAAGCGGGAGAAGGACATTCAGTACTTC.

Concerning this clonotype itself: Compared with germline, one end of the junction differs, possibly owing to a read error. The V gene is TRBV12-3 or TRBV12-4, the J gene TRBJ1-5; 9 bases agree with TRBD1. The length of the CDR3 is 16 residues. The CDR3 reads CAGSPRWTGENQPQHF. The CDR3 DNA follows: TGTGCCGGCAGTCCTCGATGGACAGGGGAGAATCAGCCCCAGCATTTT.

As to this clonotype: A junction boundary mismatches the germline segment, possibly from a read error. The V and J genes are TRBV13 and TRBJ2-2; maybe TRBD2 (5 bases). CDR3 length equals 15 residues. Germline loops: CDR1 PRHDT, CDR2 FYEKMQ (reference sequence). In DNA, the CDR3 is TGTGTCAGCAGCGCCCCCTCGGGATTTACCGGGGAGCTGGTTTTT. Amino acid sequence: CVSSAPSGFTGELVF.